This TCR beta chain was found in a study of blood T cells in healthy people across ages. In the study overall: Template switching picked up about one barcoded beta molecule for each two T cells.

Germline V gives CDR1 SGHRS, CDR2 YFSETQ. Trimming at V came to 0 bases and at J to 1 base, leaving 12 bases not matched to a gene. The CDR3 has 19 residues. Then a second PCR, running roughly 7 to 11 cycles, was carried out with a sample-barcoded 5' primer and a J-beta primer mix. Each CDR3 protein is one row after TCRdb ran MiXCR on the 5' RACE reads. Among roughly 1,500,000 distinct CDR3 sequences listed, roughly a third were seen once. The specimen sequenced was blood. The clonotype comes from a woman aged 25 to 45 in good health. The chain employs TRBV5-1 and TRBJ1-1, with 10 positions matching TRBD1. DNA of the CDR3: TGCGCCAGCAGCTTGGGCCGGGACAGGGGTCTTTGGGAGAACACTGAAGCTTTCTTT. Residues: CASSLGRDRGLWENTEAFF.